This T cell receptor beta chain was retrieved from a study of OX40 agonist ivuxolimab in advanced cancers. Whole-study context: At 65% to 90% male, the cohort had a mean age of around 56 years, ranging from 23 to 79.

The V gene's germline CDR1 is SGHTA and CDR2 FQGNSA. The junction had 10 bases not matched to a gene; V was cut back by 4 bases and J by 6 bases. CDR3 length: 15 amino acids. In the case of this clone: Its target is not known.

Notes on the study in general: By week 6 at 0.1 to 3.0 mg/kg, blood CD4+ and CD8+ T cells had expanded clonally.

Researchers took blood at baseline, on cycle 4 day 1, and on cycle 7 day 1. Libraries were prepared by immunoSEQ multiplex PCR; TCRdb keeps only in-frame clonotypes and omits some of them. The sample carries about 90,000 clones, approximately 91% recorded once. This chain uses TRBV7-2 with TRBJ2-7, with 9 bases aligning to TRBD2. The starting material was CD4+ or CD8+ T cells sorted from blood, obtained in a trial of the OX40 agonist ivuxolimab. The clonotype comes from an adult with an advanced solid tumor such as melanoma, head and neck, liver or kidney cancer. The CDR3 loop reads CASSSDRAGGSEQYF. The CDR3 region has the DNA TGTGCCAGCAGCTCGGATAGAGCGGGAGGATCCGAGCAGTACTTC.